Below are 3 T cell receptor beta chains sequenced from a single sample in a study of T cells in Graves' hyperthyroidism and ophthalmopathy. What was amplified from RNA transcripts were TCR beta CDR3 regions. First-round RT-PCR with HTBI primers amplified the TCR CDR3 region. Each CDR3 protein gets one entry after TCRdb re-called the multiplex PCR reads with MiXCR. The sample carries 500,000 to 650,000 distinct CDR3 sequences, roughly 15% recorded once. The sample was blood. Receptors were obtained from a woman between 40 and 50 years old with Graves' hyperthyroidism.

V is TRBV20-1 and J is TRBJ2-3, with D perhaps being TRBD1 or TRBD2 (5 bases each). V lost 5 bases and J 2 bases, leaving 17 bases between the germline ends. The CDR3 runs 15 residues. From germline, CDR1 is DFQATT and CDR2 SNEGSKA (reference sequence). The chain's CDR3 is CSAGPWGTLTDTQYF. CDR3 coding DNA: TGCAGTGCTGGACCCTGGGGGACCCTCACAGATACGCAGTATTTT.

Comments on this clonotype: The junction departs from the called germline gene at one end, perhaps through a read error. The chain links TRBV5-1 to TRBJ2-5; D may be TRBD2 (6 bases). The CDR3 extends over 15 amino acids. Per germline, CDR1 SGHRS and CDR2 YFSETQ. The CDR3 DNA reads TGCGCCTGCAGCGCCCCGGGACTTGGGGAAGAGACCCAGTACTTC. It is translated as CACSAPGLGEETQYF.

This clonotype showed up many times. This chain links TRBV6-1 with TRBJ2-2, with unresolved D. The CDR3 is made up of 16 amino acids. V was trimmed by 10 bases and J by 4 bases, leaving 22 bases between them. Germline CDR1 reads MNHNS; CDR2 reads SASEGT. CDR3 residues: CATRYTARMGTGELFF. In DNA, the CDR3 is TGTGCCACGCGCTACACCGCTCGGATGGGCACCGGGGAGCTGTTTTTT.